This TCR beta chain was sequenced in a study of CD8+CD57+ T cells in acquired aplastic anemia. Study overall: The mean DNA yield obtained from sorted CD4+ and CD8+ cells came to about 3 ug. General study findings and limits: Patients and controls shared over 25 CD8+ CDR3 sequences, highly expressed in patients.

Sequencing was done on patients that had shown CD8+CD57+ cell expansion by flow cytometry. Researchers used genomic DNA as the template to profile TCR beta VDJ and CDR3. Via MiXCR, TCRdb re-called the reads, giving one row per CDR3 protein. This table holds approximately 250,000 distinct CDR3 sequences, around 82% found once. Note on this clonotype: What it binds is not known.

The germline gives CDR1 SGHNT, CDR2 YYREEE (reference sequence). The CDR3 length is 16 residues. Losses at the gene ends were 2 bases for V and 8 bases for J; bases not matched to a gene: 11. The receptor's source is a human donor with aplastic anemia. Sequenced sample: sorted CD4+, CD8+, or CD8+CD57+ T cells (not recorded which) from PBMCs. The chain carries TRBV5-4 and TRBJ2-1, with 9 bases that match TRBD2. CDR3 in DNA: TGTGCCAGCAGCTTAGCGGGAGGCGGCGAGAGCGATGAGCAGTTCTTC. Translating gives CASSLAGGGESDEQFF.